The 22 T cell receptor beta chains in this list originate from one sample, sequenced in a study of blood T cells in healthy people across ages. With a J-beta primer mix and a sample-barcoded 5' primer, a second PCR ran about 6 to 11 cycles. TCRdb re-derived calls from the 5' RACE reads in MiXCR, one entry per CDR3 protein. The sample includes roughly 700,000 distinct CDR3 sequences, about half of them seen just once. Material for sequencing was blood. The receptors derive from a woman aged 55-69 years in good health.

The rearrangement uses TRBV13 and TRBJ2-1; a weak D match, TRBD2 (6 bases). CDR1 is PRHDT, CDR2 FYEKMQ, per germline (reference sequence). The CDR3 contains 13 residues. Between the trimmed V and J ends, which lost 5 bases and 8 bases, there was a span of 13 bases. In DNA form, the CDR3 reads TGTGCCAGCAGCGCCTCGTGGGGGGATGAGCAGTTCTTC. This encodes CASSASWGDEQFF.

The V gene is TRBV5-1, the J gene TRBJ1-2, with 7 bases aligning to TRBD1. Germline V gives CDR1 SGHRS, CDR2 YFSETQ. Germline trimming cut 4 bases from V and 2 bases from J; bases unmatched to any gene: 5. This CDR3 spans 14 amino acids. The CDR3 loop is CASSPGTVNYGYTF. As DNA, the CDR3 is TGCGCCAGCAGCCCTGGGACAGTCAACTATGGCTACACCTTC.

This clonotype has a handful of counts. V gene TRBV12-3 or TRBV12-4 combines with J gene TRBJ1-4; TRBD1 is a possible D gene (5 bases). The V and J ends lost 7 bases and 10 bases respectively, with 19 bases between them. The CDR3 is made up of 14 amino acids. The CDR3 loop reads CASTLEGRSGKLFF. The CDR3 nucleotides are TGTGCCAGCACCCTCGAGGGGCGGAGCGGAAAACTGTTTTTT.

This chain uses TRBV20-1 with TRBJ1-6; a weak D match, TRBD1 (6 bases). The CDR3 has 16 residues. CDR1 and CDR2 (germline): DFQATT, SNEGSKA (reference sequence). The germline V and J ends were trimmed by 5 bases and 7 bases, with 21 bases remaining between them. CDR3 DNA: TGCAGTGCTGGCCCGGGACGGGGGGCATGGAATTCACCCCTCCACTTT. This codes for CSAGPGRGAWNSPLHF.

The table lists this clonotype with a few counts. CDR3: CASSSGRGNEKLFF. As DNA, the CDR3 is TGTGCCAGCAGCTCAGGACGGGGTAATGAAAAACTGTTTTTT. The chain employs TRBV7-9 and TRBJ1-4; D is undetermined. This CDR3 region has 14 residues. V lost 4 bases and J lost 4, with 10 bases in between. The germline V gene has CDR1 SEHNR and CDR2 FQNEAQ (reference sequence).

This clonotype was observed a handful of times. The V gene is TRBV7-2, the J gene TRBJ1-5; D ambiguous. V lost 2 bases, J lost 6 bases, and 8 bases lay in between. This CDR3 has 13 amino acids. In germline, CDR1 is SGHTA, CDR2 FQGNSA. DNA for the CDR3: TGTGCCAGCAGCTTAAAAATAAGTCAGCCCCAGCATTTT. Encoded protein: CASSLKISQPQHF.

This clonotype was seen only a few times. The chain combines TRBV28 with TRBJ1-2; no reliable D call. The length of the CDR3 is 13 residues. The germline V gene encodes CDR1 MDHEN and CDR2 SYDVKM. Trimming removed 8 bases at V and 0 bases at J, with 10 bases between. The DNA for the CDR3 is TGTGCCAGCCTATACAGAGCTAACTATGGCTACACCTTC. Its protein product is CASLYRANYGYTF.

This rearrangement joins TRBV6-1 to TRBJ2-7; the match to TRBD1 covers 10 bases. The CDR3 sequence is 16 residues long. V lost 4 bases and J lost 1; bases outside the gene matches: 7. CDR1 MNHNS and CDR2 SASEGT come from the germline V gene. CDR3 DNA sequence: TGTGCCAGCAGTGCCAGCCGGGACAGGGGTTCCTACGAGCAGTACTTC. Amino acids: CASSASRDRGSYEQYF.

This clonotype appeared a single time. CDR3 residues: CASSPQGVWNEQYF. CDR3 bases: TGTGCCAGCAGCCCCCAGGGGGTTTGGAATGAGCAGTACTTC. The chain joins TRBV9 to TRBJ2-7, with 7 bases fitting TRBD1. This CDR3 region has 14 residues. The V gene end was trimmed by 4 bases and the J gene end by 7 bases; junction bases not matched to a gene: 11. CDR1 SGDLS and CDR2 YYNGEE come from the germline V gene.

The chain joins TRBV28 to TRBJ2-5, with D unclear. The CDR3 loop spans 11 amino acids. Trimming pared 6 bases from V and 11 bases from J, leaving 13 bases between. Per germline, CDR1 MDHEN and CDR2 SYDVKM. The CDR3 bases are TGTGCCAGCAGCCCCAGAGGCCTACAGTACTTC. Its translation: CASSPRGLQYF.

The rearrangement joins TRBV18 to TRBJ2-5, with D hard to call. CDR1 is KGHSH and CDR2 is LQKENI in the germline V gene. This CDR3 is 13 amino acids long. Trimming took off 3 bases at V and 5 bases at J, with 10 bases between the two ends. The CDR3, as DNA: TGTGCCAGCTCACCGCAGTCTAGGGAGACCCAGTACTTC. Its protein is CASSPQSRETQYF.

The chain couples TRBV3-1 to TRBJ2-1; possible D gene TRBD2, 6 bases. The CDR3 runs to 18 residues. Germline CDR1 LGHDT, CDR2 YNNKEL (reference sequence). Between the trimmed V and J ends, which lost 0 bases and 0 bases, there was a span of 15 bases. For the CDR3, the DNA is TGTGCCAGCAGCCAAGACCGGTTGGGGCGGGGCTCCTACAATGAGCAGTTCTTC. It is translated as CASSQDRLGRGSYNEQFF.

This clonotype was recorded many times. J is TRBJ2-7 and V is TRBV29-1, with 7 bases matching TRBD2. From germline, CDR1 is SQVTM and CDR2 ANQGSEA. The trim removed 5 bases at V and 0 bases at J, leaving 1 base unmatched. The CDR3 has 12 residues. CDR3 protein: CSVLADSYEQYF. CDR3 sequence (DNA): TGCAGCGTTCTAGCGGACTCCTACGAGCAGTACTTC.

This clonotype was observed a few times. The chain uses TRBV12-3 or TRBV12-4 and TRBJ2-3, with TRBD2 as a possible D gene (6 bases). The CDR3 has 15 amino acids. V lost 6 bases to trimming and J lost 0 bases, with 13 bases between them. The CDR3: CASRARETSTDTQYF. In DNA, the CDR3 is TGTGCCAGCAGGGCCCGGGAGACTAGCACAGATACGCAGTATTTT.

The rearrangement joins TRBV25-1 to TRBJ2-3, with 8 nucleotides matching TRBD1. V was clipped by 4 bases and J by 6 bases; unmatched bases: 9. The CDR3 sequence is 15 residues long. Germline V gene data show CDR1 as MGHDK and CDR2 as SYGVNS. The CDR3 DNA reads as TGTGCCAGCAGTGGGCCTCAGGGGGCATCCGATACGCAGTATTTT. This gives the protein CASSGPQGASDTQYF.

This clonotype was seen a few times. The rearrangement joins TRBV7-9 to TRBJ1-1; TRBD1 agrees at 7 bases. The CDR3 is 12 amino acids. CDR1 and CDR2 (germline): SEHNR, FQNEAQ (reference sequence). V lost 1 base to trimming and J lost 8 bases; unmatched junction nucleotides: 1. The CDR3 bases are TGTGCCAGCAGCTTAGAGACAGGGGAAGCTTTCTTT. Translating it yields CASSLETGEAFF.

V usage is TRBV29-1 and J usage is TRBJ2-1, with D perhaps matching TRBD2 (6 bases). This CDR3 comprises 15 residues. Germline V gene lookup returns CDR1 SQVTM and CDR2 ANQGSEA. This chain's CDR3 is CCAARRETSNNEQFF. CDR3 nucleotides: TGCTGCGCTGCCCGTCGGGAGACATCAAACAATGAGCAGTTCTTC.

The sample holds many counts of this clonotype. The chain employs TRBV5-1 and TRBJ1-2, with a weak D call TRBD1 (6 bases). Trimming left V 3 bases short and J 4 bases short, with 10 bases between. Germline V gives CDR1 SGHRS, CDR2 YFSETQ. This CDR3 is built from 13 residues. The CDR3 nucleotides read TGCGCCAGCAGCTCACAGGGATCCTATGGCTACACCTTC. Its translation: CASSSQGSYGYTF.

The chain is built from TRBV20-1 and TRBJ2-5; no reliable D call. Trimming stripped 6 bases from V and 4 bases from J, with 21 bases between. Germline V lookup: CDR1 DFQATT, CDR2 SNEGSKA (reference sequence). This CDR3 contains 15 residues. Here the CDR3 DNA reads TGCAGTGCCCCCCTCGGTGTAGGGAAGATAGAGACCCAGTACTTC. As protein: CSAPLGVGKIETQYF.

Concerning this clonotype: An end of the junction does not agree with germline; a read error may underlie this. The J gene is TRBJ1-1, the V gene TRBV3-1; TRBD1 aligns across 10 bases. Germline lookup yields CDR1 LGHDT and CDR2 YNNKEL (reference sequence). This CDR3 has 14 residues. CDR3 DNA: TGTGCCGGCAGCCAGGGACAGGGGTGGTCTGAAGCTTTCTTT. Protein sequence: CAGSQGQGWSEAFF.

Remarks on this clonotype: The germline gene is not matched at one end of the junction; a read error may be the cause. V usage is TRBV12-3 or TRBV12-4 and J usage is TRBJ2-7; D gene uncertain. The CDR3 is made up of 13 amino acids. DNA of the CDR3: TGTGCCAACAGTTTCCGGGTGTCCTACGAGCAGTACTTC. It codes for CANSFRVSYEQYF.

This clonotype was counted only a few times. The gene calls are TRBV10-3 and TRBJ1-4; D call uncertain. Per the germline V gene, CDR1 is ENHRY and CDR2 is SYGVKD. This CDR3 region has 13 residues. V lost 6 bases to trimming and J lost 5 bases, with 10 bases between them. The CDR3 sequence: CAISPGSNEKLFF. CDR3 sequence (DNA): TGTGCCATCAGCCCCGGGTCGAATGAAAAACTGTTTTTT.